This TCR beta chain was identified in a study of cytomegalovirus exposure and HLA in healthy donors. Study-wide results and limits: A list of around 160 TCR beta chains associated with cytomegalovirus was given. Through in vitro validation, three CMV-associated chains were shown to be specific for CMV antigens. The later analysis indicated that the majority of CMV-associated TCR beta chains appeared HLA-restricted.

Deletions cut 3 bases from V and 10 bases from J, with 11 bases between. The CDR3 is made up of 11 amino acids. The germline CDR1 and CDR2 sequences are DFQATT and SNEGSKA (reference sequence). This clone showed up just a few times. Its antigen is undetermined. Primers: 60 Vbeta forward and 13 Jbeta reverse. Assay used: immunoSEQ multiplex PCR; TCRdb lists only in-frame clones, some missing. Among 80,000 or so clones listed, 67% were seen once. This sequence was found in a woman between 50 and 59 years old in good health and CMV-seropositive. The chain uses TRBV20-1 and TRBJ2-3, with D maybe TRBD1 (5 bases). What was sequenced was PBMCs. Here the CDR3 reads CSARSRQSQYF. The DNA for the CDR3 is TGCAGTGCTAGGAGTCGACAGTCGCAGTATTTT.